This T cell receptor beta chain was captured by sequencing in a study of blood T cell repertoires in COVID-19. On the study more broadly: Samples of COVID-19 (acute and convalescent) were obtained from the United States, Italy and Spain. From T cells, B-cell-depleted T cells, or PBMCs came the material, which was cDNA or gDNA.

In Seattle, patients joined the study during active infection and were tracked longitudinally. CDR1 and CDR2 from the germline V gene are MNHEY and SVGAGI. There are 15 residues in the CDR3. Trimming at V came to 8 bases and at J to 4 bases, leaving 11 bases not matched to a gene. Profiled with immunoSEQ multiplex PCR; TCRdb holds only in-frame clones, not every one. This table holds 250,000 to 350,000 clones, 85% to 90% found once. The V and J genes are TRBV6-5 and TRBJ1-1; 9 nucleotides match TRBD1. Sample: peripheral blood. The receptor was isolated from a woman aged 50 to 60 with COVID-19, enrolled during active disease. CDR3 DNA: TGTGCCAGCGACATCGGGGACAGGGCCGTCACTGAAGCTTTCTTT. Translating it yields CASDIGDRAVTEAFF.